This TCR beta chain derives from a study of T cells in localized non-small cell lung cancer. The sample holds a few counts of this clone. Some clones are missing from TCRdb's copy, which holds only in-frame ones; the method was immunoSEQ multiplex PCR. The sample lists 1,500 to 2,000 clones, 22% occurring once. This CDR3 spans 15 amino acids. Germline-derived CDR1 and CDR2 are SGHNT and YENEEA. V gave up 6 bases and J gave up 1 base; unmatched junction bases: 2. Sample: normal lung tissue next to the tumor, taken before any cancer treatment. The chain employs TRBV11-3 and TRBJ2-5; 13 nucleotides match TRBD2. The sequence was obtained from a man aged 18 to 50 with stage I lung adenocarcinoma. DNA for the CDR3: TGTGCCAGCAGGCGGACTAGCGGGGGCCAAGAGACCCAGTACTTC. Protein: CASRRTSGGQETQYF.